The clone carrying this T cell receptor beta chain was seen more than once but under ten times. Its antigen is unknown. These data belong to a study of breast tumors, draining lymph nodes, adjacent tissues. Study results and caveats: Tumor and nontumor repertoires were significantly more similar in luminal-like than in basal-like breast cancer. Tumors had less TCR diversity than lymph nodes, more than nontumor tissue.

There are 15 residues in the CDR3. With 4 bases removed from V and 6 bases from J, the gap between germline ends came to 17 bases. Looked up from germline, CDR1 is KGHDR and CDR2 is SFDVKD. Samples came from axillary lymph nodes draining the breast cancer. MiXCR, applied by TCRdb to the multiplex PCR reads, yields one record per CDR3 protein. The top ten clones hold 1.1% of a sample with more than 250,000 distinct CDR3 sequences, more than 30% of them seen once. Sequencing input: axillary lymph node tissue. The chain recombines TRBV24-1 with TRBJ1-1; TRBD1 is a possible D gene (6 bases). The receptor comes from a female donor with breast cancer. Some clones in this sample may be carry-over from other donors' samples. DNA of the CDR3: TGTGCCACCAGTGACCGGACAGACCCGTGGGCTGAAGCTTTCTTT. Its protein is CATSDRTDPWAEAFF.